This T cell receptor beta chain stems from a study of blood T cell repertoires in COVID-19. In the study overall: The United States, Italy and Spain were the sources of the acute and convalescent COVID-19 samples. T cells, B-cell-depleted T cells, or PBMCs supplied cDNA or gDNA.

Per the study methods: Nucleated cell number was recorded as an estimate derived from reference gene primer amplification. Data came from immunoSEQ multiplex PCR; TCRdb stores just in-frame clones and leaves some out. Clonal size and the V and J genes are those of that table, whereas D and trimming came from the DNA. The sample consists of tens of thousands of clones, approximately 79% of them appearing once. The TCR comes from a woman older than 75 with active or convalescent COVID-19. The sample comprised peripheral blood.

CDR3 sequence: CASGLGRGSGYTF. The CDR3 bases are TGTGCTAGTGGTTTAGGAAGGGGCTCTGGCTACACCTTC. The rearrangement uses TRBV12-5 and TRBJ1-2; possibly TRBD1 for D (5 bases). Germline V gene lookup returns CDR1 LGHNT and CDR2 FRNRAP. The CDR3 is made up of 13 amino acids. V was cut by 3 bases and J by 7 bases, with 12 bases left in between.